Following are 10 T cell receptor beta chains from one sample sequenced in a study of T-cell reconstitution after alpha-beta-depleted transplantation in children (dated by TCRdb to the mid-2010s). Per the publication, the treatment or condition label means: allogeneic hematopoietic cell transplantation with graft depleted of TCRalphabeta T cells and CD19 B cells. Receptor amplification or capture employed PCR. This sample was sequenced with an Illumina HiSeq 2500. TCR libraries were prepared with molecular barcoding, using unique molecular identifiers to normalize TCRbeta repertoire quantification. The public reads were run again by TCRdb, first through fastp at Q25 and then through MiXCR, and only productive beta chains were kept. Each CDR3 protein gets just one entry, which takes the most common genes and DNA from the rows behind it. The sample includes some 600,000 distinct CDR3 sequences, with 13% observed a single time. The ten largest make up about 2% of the sample.

The material sequenced was PBMCs, mostly from graft donor cells, taken 360 days after TCRalphabeta/CD19-depleted stem cell transplant. The receptors originated from a male patient between 5 and 17 years old who had a stem cell transplant for acute myeloid leukemia, so the T cells may come from the graft donor.

This clonotype was seen repeatedly, ten times or more. This sequence joins TRBV5-1 and TRBJ2-3; a possible D gene is TRBD1 (6 bases). CDR1 and CDR2 (germline): SGHRS, YFSETQ. This CDR3 has 20 residues. The V end was cut by 4 bases, the J end by 2 bases, with 29 bases between. The CDR3 nucleotides read TGCGCCAGCAGCCCCTCCCCCCGGGACACCTTCTCCGCTGCCACAGATACGCAGTATTTT. Translated, it gives CASSPSPRDTFSAATDTQYF.

The J gene is TRBJ2-5, the V gene TRBV27; 7 bases are a match to TRBD2. V trimming: 3 bases; J trimming: 1 base; junction bases outside the gene matches: 5. The CDR3 runs to 15 residues. CDR1 and CDR2 from the germline V gene are MNHEY and SMNVEV (reference sequence). The CDR3 nucleotides read TGTGCCAGCAGTTTTTGGGCTAGCGGCCAAGAGACCCAGTACTTC. It yields the protein CASSFWASGQETQYF.

This clonotype was seen only a few times. The V and J genes are TRBV12-3 or TRBV12-4 and TRBJ2-4, with TRBD2 identical over 9 bases. The CDR3 totals 18 residues. Unmatched junction bases numbered 10, after V lost 3 bases and J lost 1 base. The CDR3 loop reads CASSFEREARPAKNIQYF. The CDR3 region has the DNA TGTGCCAGCAGTTTCGAGCGGGAGGCCCGCCCGGCCAAAAACATTCAGTACTTC.

This clonotype was detected once. The V and J genes are TRBV12-3 or TRBV12-4 and TRBJ2-1, with 7 bases fitting TRBD2. CDR3 length: 16 amino acids. With V trimmed by 6 bases and J by 5 bases, 13 bases remained unmatched. The CDR3 DNA is TGTGCCAGCAGCCCCCGACTAGCACCTCCGGACAATGAGCAGTTCTTC. Translating gives CASSPRLAPPDNEQFF.

The DNA for the CDR3 is TGTGCCAGCAGCTTGGGCGGTTCTGGGACCCAGTACTTC. As protein: CASSLGGSGTQYF. The rearrangement joins TRBV5-5 to TRBJ2-5; D call uncertain. The length of the CDR3 is 13 residues. V was pared by 0 bases and J by 7 bases, with 10 bases between. CDR1 and CDR2 (germline): SGHKS, YYEKEE (reference sequence).

Many counts were recorded for this clonotype. The J gene is TRBJ2-1, the V gene TRBV20-1; D assignment may be TRBD1 or TRBD2 (5 bases each). The CDR3 length is 14 residues. Between the trimmed V and J ends, which lost 3 bases and 9 bases, there was a span of 18 bases. The germline V gene has CDR1 DFQATT and CDR2 SNEGSKA (reference sequence). The CDR3 DNA is TGCAGTGCTAGGGGGGTTACCCACGTCGGTGAGCAGTTCTTC. It specifies CSARGVTHVGEQFF.

This clonotype was counted between two and nine times. V gene TRBV6-6 combines with J gene TRBJ2-5; D not resolved. Trimming left V 2 bases short and J 4 bases short, with 8 bases between. The CDR3 is 13 residues long. Germline V gene sequence: CDR1 MNHNY, CDR2 SVGAGI (reference sequence). CDR3 loop: CASSYVGLETQYF. The CDR3 DNA reads as TGTGCCAGCAGTTACGTCGGGTTAGAGACCCAGTACTTC.

This clonotype has just a few counts. This chain joins TRBV4-2 and TRBJ2-7, with D possibly being TRBD1 or TRBD2 (6 bases each). The V end was cut by 10 bases, the J end by 3 bases, with 19 bases between. Germline CDR1 LGHNA, CDR2 YNFKEQ. This CDR3 contains 14 residues. The CDR3 DNA follows: TGTGCCAACCAACTCGGGGGCAGGGACTACGAGCAGTACTTC. Amino acid sequence: CANQLGGRDYEQYF.

The chain carries TRBV6-4 and TRBJ2-5; D perhaps matches TRBD1 (7 bases). The CDR3 spans 12 residues. Trimming left V 9 bases short and J 5 bases short, with 13 bases between. Per the germline V gene, CDR1 is MRHNA and CDR2 is SNTAGT. CDR3 sequence reads: CARLTGRETQYF. CDR3 DNA: TGTGCCAGGCTGACAGGGAGGGAGACCCAGTACTTC.

This clonotype was seen more than once but under ten times. V gene TRBV29-1 combines with J gene TRBJ2-1; 9 bases match TRBD1. The CDR3 spans 13 residues. The germline V gene encodes CDR1 SQVTM and CDR2 ANQGSEA. V lost 7 bases, J lost 9 bases, and 10 bases stayed unmatched. The CDR3 DNA is TGCAGCGCCGGGACAGGGCCAGGGAGTGAGCAGTTCTTC. Translating it yields CSAGTGPGSEQFF.